These 20 T cell receptor beta chains were all obtained from the same sample, sequenced in a study of cytomegalovirus exposure and HLA in healthy donors. PCR primers comprised 60 Vbeta and 13 Jbeta primers. Method: immunoSEQ multiplex PCR; TCRdb's copy keeps in-frame clones and lacks some. The table shows roughly 43,000 clones, with around three quarters occurring only once. The sequencing input was PBMCs. Receptors were obtained from a man aged 30 to 39 in good health and CMV-seronegative.

The V and J genes are TRBV10-1 and TRBJ2-2; 13 nucleotides align to TRBD2. The CDR3 spans 15 residues. Trimming cost V 6 bases and J 5 bases; bases outside gene matches: 3. Germline V CDR1 and CDR2: WNHNN, SYGVQD (reference sequence). The CDR3 nucleotides read TGCGCCAGCAGCGGACTAGCGGGAGATACCGGGGAGCTGTTTTTT. Translation: CASSGLAGDTGELFF.

The V gene is TRBV29-1, the J gene TRBJ1-3; weak D call: TRBD1 (6 bases). The CDR3 spans 14 residues. CDR1 is SQVTM, CDR2 ANQGSEA, per germline. Trimming removed 7 bases at V and 0 bases at J, with 13 bases between. CDR3 bases: TGCAGCGCCGGGCAAGGGGGCTCTGGAAACACCATATATTTT. It is translated as CSAGQGGSGNTIYF.

A few counts support this clone. J is TRBJ2-7 and V is TRBV11-2, with a possible D match to TRBD2 (6 bases). The CDR3 length is 13 residues. The germline V and J ends were trimmed by 6 bases and 3 bases, with 12 bases remaining between them. Germline V gene lookup returns CDR1 SGHAT and CDR2 FQNNGV. The CDR3 coding sequence is TGTGCCAGCAGGCGGGGAGGACGCTACGAGCAGTACTTC. Translation: CASRRGGRYEQYF.

The chain couples TRBV14 to TRBJ2-5; TRBD2 is a possible D gene (6 bases). Trimming removed 3 bases from V and 4 bases from J, with 12 bases in between. The germline V gene encodes CDR1 SGHDN and CDR2 FVKESK. This CDR3 comprises 14 residues. This CDR3 is CASSHREIPETQYF. CDR3 coding DNA: TGTGCCAGCAGCCACCGGGAGATCCCAGAGACCCAGTACTTC.

The V gene is TRBV7-2, the J gene TRBJ2-5, with 9 nucleotides matching TRBD2. This CDR3 is 14 amino acids long. Trimming cost V 6 bases and J 1 base; bases outside gene matches: 3. Germline V CDR1 and CDR2: SGHTA, FQGNSA. DNA for the CDR3: TGTGCCAGCAGGCCGACTAGCGGCCAAGAGACCCAGTACTTC. Encoded protein: CASRPTSGQETQYF.

CDR3 coding DNA: TGCGCCAGCAGCCTGGGCAGGGTGGCCGGGGAGCTGTTTTTT. Protein: CASSLGRVAGELFF. The chain couples TRBV5-1 to TRBJ2-2; maybe TRBD1 (5 bases). This CDR3 spans 14 amino acids. Germline lookup yields CDR1 SGHRS and CDR2 YFSETQ. The germline V and J ends were trimmed by 4 bases and 6 bases, with 13 bases remaining between them.

This sequence joins TRBV10-3 and TRBJ2-7; no reliable D call. The CDR3 consists of 16 residues. Between the trimmed V and J ends, which lost 0 bases and 0 bases, there was a span of 12 bases. Germline CDR1 ENHRY, CDR2 SYGVKD. In DNA form, the CDR3 reads TGTGCCATCAGTGAGTCGACAACAGTTAGCTCCTACGAGCAGTACTTC. Amino acid sequence: CAISESTTVSSYEQYF.

The chain employs TRBV5-4 and TRBJ2-7, with D unresolved. Germline assignment: CDR1 SGHNT and CDR2 YYREEE (reference sequence). CDR3 size: 13 residues. Deletions cut 0 bases from V and 0 bases from J, with 4 bases between. The DNA of the CDR3 is TGTGCCAGCAGCTTGGCTACCTCCTACGAGCAGTACTTC. Residues: CASSLATSYEQYF.

The rearrangement links TRBV13 to TRBJ2-2; D perhaps matches TRBD1 (6 bases). The CDR3 is 16 residues long. Trimming left V 3 bases short and J 1 base short, with 12 bases between. The germline V gene encodes CDR1 PRHDT and CDR2 FYEKMQ (reference sequence). The DNA for the CDR3 is TGTGCCAGCAGCTTCGGCCGGGACAAGAACACCGGGGAGCTGTTTTTT. This sequence encodes CASSFGRDKNTGELFF.

The rearrangement links TRBV5-1 to TRBJ2-3; 7 bases are a match to TRBD1. J gave up 1 base and V 9 bases, and 11 bases lay outside the gene matches. In germline, CDR1 is SGHRS, CDR2 YFSETQ. This CDR3 region has 15 residues. CDR3 nucleotides: TGCGCCACCTCAAGACAGGGCGGTGGCACAGATACGCAGTATTTT. This gives the protein CATSRQGGGTDTQYF. Drawing the rest from reference TRBV5-1 and TRBJ2-3, the complete variable domain is KAGVTQTPRYLIKTRGQQVTLSCSPISGHRSVSWYQQTPGQGLQFLFEYFSETQRNKGNFPGRFSGRQFSNSRSEMNVSTLELGDSALYLCATSRQGGGTDTQYFGPGTRLTVL.

The table lists this clone with a count of one. The rearrangement joins TRBV14 to TRBJ2-7; 12 bases agree with TRBD1. The CDR3 spans 15 residues. V gave up 4 bases and J gave up 4 bases; unmatched junction bases: 5. Germline values: CDR1 SGHDN, CDR2 FVKESK. CDR3 protein: CASSPPGQGAYEQYF. The CDR3, as DNA: TGTGCCAGCAGCCCCCCGGGACAGGGGGCGTACGAGCAGTACTTC.

J is TRBJ1-2 and V is TRBV28; TRBD1 is a possible D gene (6 bases). Germline V lookup: CDR1 MDHEN, CDR2 SYDVKM. CDR3 length: 14 amino acids. V shed 4 bases and J shed 7 bases, with 16 bases lying between them. The CDR3: CASSSVGGAAGYTF. The CDR3 DNA reads TGTGCCAGCAGTTCCGTTGGGGGGGCGGCTGGCTACACCTTC.

This sequence joins TRBV19 and TRBJ2-3, with 8 bases aligning to TRBD2. V trimming: 8 bases; J trimming: 4 bases; junction bases outside the gene matches: 14. The CDR3 sequence is 16 residues long. Germline lookup yields CDR1 LNHDA and CDR2 SQIVND (reference sequence). The CDR3 nucleotides read TGTGCCAGTTCCTATTCGATCGGGAGGGCCCCAGATACGCAGTATTTT. This encodes CASSYSIGRAPDTQYF.

This chain uses TRBV7-9 with TRBJ2-5; a possible D gene is TRBD2 (7 bases). This CDR3 spans 15 amino acids. V lost 5 bases to trimming and J lost 3 bases, with 16 bases between them. Per germline, CDR1 SEHNR and CDR2 FQNEAQ (reference sequence). The CDR3 loop reads CASSPAGASKETQYF. The CDR3 DNA is TGTGCCAGCAGCCCCGCGGGGGCCAGCAAAGAGACCCAGTACTTC.

This chain links TRBV6-6 with TRBJ1-2; D might be TRBD1 (6 bases). The V end lost 7 bases, the J end lost 1 base, and 16 bases lay between the germline ends. Germline V gives CDR1 MNHNY, CDR2 SVGAGI (reference sequence). This CDR3 contains 15 residues. The CDR3 DNA is TGTGCCAGCACTCCAGAAGGGGGATTTAACTATGGCTACACCTTC. This sequence encodes CASTPEGGFNYGYTF.

Turning to this clone: Mismatch with germline at one junction end may stem from a read error. The chain has TRBV29-1 and TRBJ1-2; no reliable D call. This CDR3 region has 12 residues. Looked up from germline, CDR1 is SQVTM and CDR2 is ANQGSEA. The CDR3 protein is CSVVLGNYGYTF. CDR3 coding DNA: TGCAGCGTGGTTTTGGGTAACTATGGCTACACCTTT. The full variable domain, with the rest looked up from reference TRBV29-1 and TRBJ1-2, is SAVISQKPSRDICQRGTSLTIQCQVDSQVTMMFWYRQQPGQSLTLIATANQGSEATYESGFVIDKFPISRPNLTFSTLTVSNMSPEDSSIYLCSVVLGNYGYTFGSGTRLTVV.

The V call is TRBV5-1, the J call TRBJ1-1; no reliable D call. The V gene lost 4 bases and the J gene lost 3 bases, with 13 bases spanning the gap. CDR3 length: 14 amino acids. CDR1 and CDR2 (germline): SGHRS, YFSETQ. CDR3 sequence reads: CASSPVFQDTEAFF. For the CDR3, the DNA is TGCGCCAGCAGCCCGGTCTTCCAGGACACTGAAGCTTTCTTT.

The chain uses TRBV7-2 and TRBJ2-5; TRBD1 agrees at 7 bases. The V gene's germline CDR1 is SGHTA and CDR2 FQGNSA. The ends lost 3 bases at V and 5 bases at J; junction bases unmatched: 9. The length of the CDR3 is 15 residues. This CDR3 reads CASSFQTGFGETQYF. CDR3 DNA: TGTGCCAGCAGCTTCCAGACAGGGTTCGGGGAGACCCAGTACTTC.

CDR3: CASAVWGGSTDTQYF. In nucleotides, the CDR3 is TGTGCCTCAGCAGTTTGGGGCGGTAGCACAGATACGCAGTATTTT. V gene TRBV28 combines with J gene TRBJ2-3, with D possibly matching TRBD1 (5 bases). V lost 11 bases and J 0 bases, leaving 18 bases between the germline ends. Germline loops: CDR1 MDHEN, CDR2 SYDVKM. The CDR3 is made up of 15 amino acids.

V and J are TRBV5-6 and TRBJ2-7; possibly TRBD1 for D (5 bases). The length of the CDR3 is 14 residues. The germline gives CDR1 SGHDT, CDR2 YYEEEE. V shed 2 bases and J shed 5 bases, with 14 bases lying between them. In nucleotides, the CDR3 is TGTGCCAGCAGCTTTTCTTCAGGGCCCCACGAGCAGTACTTC. Protein product: CASSFSSGPHEQYF.